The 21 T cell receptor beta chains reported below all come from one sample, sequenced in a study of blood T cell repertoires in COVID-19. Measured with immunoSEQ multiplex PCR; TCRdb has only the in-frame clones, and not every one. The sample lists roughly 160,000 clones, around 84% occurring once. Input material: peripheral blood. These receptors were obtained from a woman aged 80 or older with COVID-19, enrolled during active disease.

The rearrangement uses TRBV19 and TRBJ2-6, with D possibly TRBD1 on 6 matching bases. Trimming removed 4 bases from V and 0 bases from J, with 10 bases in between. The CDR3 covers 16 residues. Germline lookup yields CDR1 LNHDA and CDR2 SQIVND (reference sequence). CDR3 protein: CASSKGHTSGANVLTF. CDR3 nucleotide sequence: TGTGCCAGTAGTAAGGGACATACCTCTGGGGCCAACGTCCTGACTTTC.

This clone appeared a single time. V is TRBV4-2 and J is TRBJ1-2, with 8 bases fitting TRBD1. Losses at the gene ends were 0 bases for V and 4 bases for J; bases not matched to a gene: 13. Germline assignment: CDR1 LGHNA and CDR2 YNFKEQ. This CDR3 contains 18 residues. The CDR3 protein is CASSQDLDKQGDGYGYTF. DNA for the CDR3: TGTGCCAGCAGCCAAGACCTGGATAAACAGGGGGACGGCTATGGCTACACCTTC.

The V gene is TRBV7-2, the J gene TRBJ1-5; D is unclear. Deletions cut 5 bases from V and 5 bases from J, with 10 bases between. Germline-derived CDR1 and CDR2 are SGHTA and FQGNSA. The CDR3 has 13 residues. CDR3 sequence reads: CASSRTGYQPQHF. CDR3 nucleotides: TGTGCCAGCAGCCGTACGGGGTATCAGCCCCAGCATTTT.

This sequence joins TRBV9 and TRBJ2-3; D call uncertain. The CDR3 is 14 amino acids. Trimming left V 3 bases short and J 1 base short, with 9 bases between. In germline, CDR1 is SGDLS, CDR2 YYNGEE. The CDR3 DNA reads TGTGCCAGCAGCGCAAGTCGGGGCACAGATACGCAGTATTTT. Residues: CASSASRGTDTQYF.

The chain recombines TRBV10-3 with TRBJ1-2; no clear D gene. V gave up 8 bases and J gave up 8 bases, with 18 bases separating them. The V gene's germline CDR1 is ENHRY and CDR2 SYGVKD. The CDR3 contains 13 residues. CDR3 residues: CAIGSRVKGGYTF. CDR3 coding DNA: TGTGCCATCGGTTCGAGGGTGAAAGGGGGCTACACCTTC.

The DNA of the CDR3 is TGTGCCAGCAGCAAAGGAGAGACAGGGGCCAGCAATCAGCCCCAGCATTTT. Residues: CASSKGETGASNQPQHF. The chain couples TRBV21-1 to TRBJ1-5; the table's D call, TRBD1, has no DNA check behind it. TRBV21-1 represents a pseudogene. The CDR3 loop spans 17 amino acids.

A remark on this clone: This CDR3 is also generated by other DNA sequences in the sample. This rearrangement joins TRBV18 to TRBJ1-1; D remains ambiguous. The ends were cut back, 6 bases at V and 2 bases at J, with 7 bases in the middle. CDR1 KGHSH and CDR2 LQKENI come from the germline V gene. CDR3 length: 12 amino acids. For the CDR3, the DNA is TGTGCCAGCTCCCCATCAAACACTGAAGCTTTCTTT. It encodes CASSPSNTEAFF.

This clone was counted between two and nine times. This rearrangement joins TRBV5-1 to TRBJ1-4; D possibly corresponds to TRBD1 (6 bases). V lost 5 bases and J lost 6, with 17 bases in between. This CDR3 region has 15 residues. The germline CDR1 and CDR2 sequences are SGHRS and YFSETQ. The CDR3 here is CASSSQTGLDEKLFF. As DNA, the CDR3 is TGCGCCAGCAGTTCACAGACAGGCCTGGATGAAAAACTGTTTTTT.

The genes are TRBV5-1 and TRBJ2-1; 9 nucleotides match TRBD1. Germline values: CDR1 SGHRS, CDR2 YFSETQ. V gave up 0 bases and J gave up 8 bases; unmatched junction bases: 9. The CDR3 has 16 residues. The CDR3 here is CASSLEMGQGRDEQFF. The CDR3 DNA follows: TGCGCCAGCAGCTTGGAGATGGGACAGGGTAGGGATGAGCAGTTCTTC.

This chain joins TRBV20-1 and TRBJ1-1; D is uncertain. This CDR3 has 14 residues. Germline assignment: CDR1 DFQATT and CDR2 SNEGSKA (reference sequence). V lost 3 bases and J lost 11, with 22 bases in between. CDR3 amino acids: CSASLEGRGFSAFF. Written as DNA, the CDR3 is TGCAGTGCTAGTTTAGAAGGCCGCGGGTTCTCGGCTTTCTTT.

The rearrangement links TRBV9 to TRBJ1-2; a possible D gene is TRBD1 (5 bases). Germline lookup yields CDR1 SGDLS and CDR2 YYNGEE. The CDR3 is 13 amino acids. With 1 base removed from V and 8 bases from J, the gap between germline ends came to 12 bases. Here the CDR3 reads CASSVKSGQGYTF. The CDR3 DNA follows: TGTGCCAGCAGCGTAAAGTCAGGGCAAGGCTACACCTTC.

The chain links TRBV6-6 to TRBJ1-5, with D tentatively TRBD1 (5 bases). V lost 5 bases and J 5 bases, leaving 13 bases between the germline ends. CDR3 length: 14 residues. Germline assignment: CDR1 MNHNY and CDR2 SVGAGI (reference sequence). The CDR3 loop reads CASSRSDSYQPQHF. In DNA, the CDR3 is TGTGCCAGCAGTCGATCCGACAGCTATCAGCCCCAGCATTTT.

The CDR3, as DNA: TGCAGCGTTGAGGGCGGGGATGGCTACACCTTC. This codes for CSVEGGDGYTF. The genes are TRBV29-1 and TRBJ1-2, with unresolved D. Germline CDR1 SQVTM, CDR2 ANQGSEA. The CDR3 is made up of 11 amino acids. V was shortened by 3 bases and J by 6 bases, with 8 bases between the two germline ends.

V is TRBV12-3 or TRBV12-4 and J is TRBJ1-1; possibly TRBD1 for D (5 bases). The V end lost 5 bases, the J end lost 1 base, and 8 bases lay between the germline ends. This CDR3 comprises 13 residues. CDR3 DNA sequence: TGTGCCAGCAGTACCGACAGGAACACTGAAGCTTTCTTT. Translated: CASSTDRNTEAFF.

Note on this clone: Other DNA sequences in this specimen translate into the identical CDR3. Here the CDR3 DNA reads TGTGCCAGTAGTCCAGGGGGGAACACCGGGGAGCTGTTTTTT. Protein: CASSPGGNTGELFF. This chain uses TRBV19 with TRBJ2-2, with 7 bases that match TRBD1. CDR1 is LNHDA, CDR2 SQIVND, per germline (reference sequence). The V and J ends lost 5 bases and 1 base, in that order; junction bases with no gene match: 1. CDR3 size: 14 residues.

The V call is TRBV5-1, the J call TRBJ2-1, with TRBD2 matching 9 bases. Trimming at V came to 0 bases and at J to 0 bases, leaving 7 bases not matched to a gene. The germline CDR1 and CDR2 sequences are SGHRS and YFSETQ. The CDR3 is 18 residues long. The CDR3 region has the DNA TGCGCCAGCAGCTTGGCCCCTAGCGGGAAATTCTCCTACAATGAGCAGTTCTTC. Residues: CASSLAPSGKFSYNEQFF.

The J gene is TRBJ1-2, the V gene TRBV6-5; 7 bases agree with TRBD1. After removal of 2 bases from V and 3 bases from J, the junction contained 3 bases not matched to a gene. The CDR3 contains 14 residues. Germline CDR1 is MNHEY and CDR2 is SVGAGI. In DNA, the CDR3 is TGTGCCAGCAGTTACGCACAGGGGTACTATGGCTACACCTTC. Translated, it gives CASSYAQGYYGYTF.

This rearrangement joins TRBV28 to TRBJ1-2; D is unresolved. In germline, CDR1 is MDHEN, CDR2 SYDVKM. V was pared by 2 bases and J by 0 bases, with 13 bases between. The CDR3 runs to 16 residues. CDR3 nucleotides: TGTGCCAGCAGTTTAAGGTGGGCCAACGCTAACTATGGCTACACCTTC. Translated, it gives CASSLRWANANYGYTF.

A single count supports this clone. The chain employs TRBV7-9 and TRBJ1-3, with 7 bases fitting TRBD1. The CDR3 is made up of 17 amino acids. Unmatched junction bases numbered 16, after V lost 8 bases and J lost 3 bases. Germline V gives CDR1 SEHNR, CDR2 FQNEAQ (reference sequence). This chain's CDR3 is CASYPQGGRTVGNTIYF. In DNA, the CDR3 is TGTGCCAGCTATCCCCAGGGGGGTAGGACAGTTGGAAACACCATATATTTT.

This CDR3 reads CASSSWTSGSTDTQYF. CDR3 DNA sequence: TGTGCCAGCAGCTCCTGGACTAGCGGGAGCACAGATACGCAGTATTTT. V and J are TRBV11-2 and TRBJ2-3; 11 nucleotides agree with TRBD2. The length of the CDR3 is 16 residues. Germline V gene data show CDR1 as SGHAT and CDR2 as FQNNGV. V lost 4 bases, J lost 0 bases, and 3 bases stayed unmatched. The whole variable domain, remainder taken from reference TRBV11-2 and TRBJ2-3, is EAGVAQSPRYKIIEKRQSVAFWCNPISGHATLYWYQQILGQGPKLLIQFQNNGVVDDSQLPKDRFSAERLKGVDSTLKIQPAKLEDSAVYLCASSSWTSGSTDTQYFGPGTRLTVL.

CDR3 bases: TGTGCCAGCTCACCTAGTTGGGGGGTCCCCACCGAGGATGGCTACACCTTC. Translating gives CASSPSWGVPTEDGYTF. The chain recombines TRBV18 with TRBJ1-2; the D gene is possibly TRBD1 (5 bases). The germline CDR1 and CDR2 sequences are KGHSH and LQKENI. The V gene lost 3 bases and the J gene lost 6 bases, with 23 bases spanning the gap. This CDR3 is 17 amino acids long.